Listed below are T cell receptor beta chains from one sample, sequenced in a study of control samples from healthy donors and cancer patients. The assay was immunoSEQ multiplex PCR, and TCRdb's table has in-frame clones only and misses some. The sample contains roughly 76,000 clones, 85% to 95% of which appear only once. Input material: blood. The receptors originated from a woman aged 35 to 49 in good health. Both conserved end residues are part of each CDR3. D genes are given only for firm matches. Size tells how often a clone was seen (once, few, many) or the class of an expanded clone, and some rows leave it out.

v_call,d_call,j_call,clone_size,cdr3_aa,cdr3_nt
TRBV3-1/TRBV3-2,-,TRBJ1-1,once,CASSQDPGSGVNTEAFF,TGTGCCAGCAGCCAAGACCCGGGGTCAGGGGTGAACACTGAAGCTTTCTTT
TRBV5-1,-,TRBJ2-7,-,CASSLAPNYEQYF,TGCGCCAGCAGCTTGGCCCCCAACTACGAGCAGTACTTC
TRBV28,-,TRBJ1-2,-,CASRYGGGGYGYTF,TGTGCCAGCAGATACGGGGGAGGGGGCTATGGCTACACCTTC
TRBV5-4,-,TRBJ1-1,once,CASSMSWTISTEAFF,TGTGCCAGCAGCATGTCCTGGACAATCAGCACTGAAGCTTTCTTT
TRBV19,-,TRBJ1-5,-,CASSITGSQPQHF,TGTGCCAGTAGTATTACGGGGAGTCAGCCCCAGCATTTT
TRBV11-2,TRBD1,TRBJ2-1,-,CASSADRNSYNEQFF,TGTGCCAGCAGCGCGGACAGGAACTCCTACAATGAGCAGTTCTTC
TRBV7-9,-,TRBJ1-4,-,CASSFYQPNEKLFF,TGTGCCAGCAGCTTTTACCAGCCGAATGAAAAACTGTTTTTT
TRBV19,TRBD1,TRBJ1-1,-,CASSGWDRGNTEAFF,TGTGCCAGTAGTGGTTGGGACAGGGGGAACACTGAAGCTTTCTTT
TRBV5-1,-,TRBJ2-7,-,CASSSTPRDQGEQYF,TGCGCCAGCAGCTCAACACCCAGGGACCAGGGCGAGCAGTACTTC
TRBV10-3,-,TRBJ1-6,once,CAISESSRGYNSPLHF,TGTGCCATCAGTGAGTCGTCACGGGGCTATAATTCACCCCTCCACTTT
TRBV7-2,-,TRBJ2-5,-,CASSSRVLETQYF,TGTGCCAGCAGCTCCCGGGTGCTAGAGACCCAGTACTTC
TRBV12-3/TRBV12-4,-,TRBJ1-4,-,CATRGRNEKLFF,TGTGCCACCCGGGGCAGGAATGAAAAACTGTTTTTT
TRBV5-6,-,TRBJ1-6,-,CASSSDRLSSYNSPLHF,TGTGCCAGCAGTTCGGACCGCCTCAGCTCCTATAATTCACCCCTCCACTTT
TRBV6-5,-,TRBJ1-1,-,CASSPGGGTEAFF,TGTGCCAGCAGTCCTGGTGGGGGGACTGAAGCTTTCTTT
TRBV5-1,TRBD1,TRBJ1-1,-,CASSLDTAGGTEAFF,TGCGCCAGCAGCTTGGATACGGCAGGGGGAACTGAAGCTTTCTTT
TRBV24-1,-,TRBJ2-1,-,CATSPYTTTLSSYNEQFF,TGTGCCACCAGTCCTTATACAACAACACTGAGCTCCTACAATGAGCAGTTCTTC
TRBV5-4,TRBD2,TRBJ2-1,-,CASSLSLAGDEQFF,TGTGCCAGCAGCTTGAGCCTAGCGGGCGATGAGCAGTTCTTC
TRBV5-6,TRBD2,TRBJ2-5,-,CASSFASGETQYF,TGTGCCAGCAGCTTCGCTAGCGGGGAGACCCAGTACTTC
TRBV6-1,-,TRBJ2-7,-,CASSELANRGYEQYF,TGTGCCAGCAGTGAACTCGCCAACAGAGGGTACGAGCAGTACTTC
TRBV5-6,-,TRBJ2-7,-,CASSLIRQAVTRSYEQYF,TGTGCCAGCAGCTTGATCCGTCAAGCAGTGACAAGGTCCTACGAGCAGTACTTC
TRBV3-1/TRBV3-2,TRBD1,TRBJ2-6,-,CASRGQGAAGANVLTF,TGTGCCAGCAGGGGACAGGGGGCTGCTGGGGCCAACGTCCTGACTTTC
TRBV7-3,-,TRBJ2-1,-,CASSSPRGAHNEQFF,TGTGCCAGCAGCTCCCCTAGGGGGGCCCACAATGAGCAGTTCTTC
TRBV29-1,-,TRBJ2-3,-,CSAPNPQTITDTQYF,TGCAGCGCTCCGAATCCCCAGACCATCACAGATACGCAGTATTTT
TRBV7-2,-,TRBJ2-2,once,CASSLPMRGELFF,TGTGCCAGCAGCTTACCGATGAGGGGGGAGCTGTTTTTT
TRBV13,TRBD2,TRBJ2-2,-,CANGRWEANTGELFF,TGTGCCAACGGGAGGTGGGAGGCGAACACCGGGGAGCTGTTTTTT
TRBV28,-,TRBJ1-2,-,CASSLGATYGYTF,TGTGCCAGCAGTTTGGGGGCCACCTATGGCTACACCTTC
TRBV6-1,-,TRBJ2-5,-,CASSELEGLPQYF,TGTGCCAGCAGTGAATTGGAGGGTCTTCCCCAGTACTTC
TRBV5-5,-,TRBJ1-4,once,CASSYYRDNEKLFF,TGTGCCAGCAGCTATTACCGGGACAATGAAAAACTGTTTTTT
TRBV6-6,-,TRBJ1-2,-,CASSRDTPNYGYTF,TGTGCCAGCAGTCGAGACACCCCTAACTATGGCTACACCTTC
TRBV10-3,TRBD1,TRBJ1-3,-,CATRDRGPGNTIYF,TGTGCCACCCGGGACAGGGGTCCCGGAAACACCATATATTTT
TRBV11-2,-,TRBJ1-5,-,CASSLDIRQPQHF,TGTGCCAGCAGCTTAGACATCAGGCAGCCCCAGCATTTT
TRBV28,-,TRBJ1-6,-,CASSLGPYNSPLHF,TGTGCCAGCAGTTTAGGCCCCTATAATTCACCCCTCCACTTT
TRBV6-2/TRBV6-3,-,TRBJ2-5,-,CASSYSGAETQYF,TGTGCCAGCAGTTACTCAGGGGCCGAGACCCAGTACTTC
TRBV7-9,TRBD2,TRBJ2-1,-,CASSLGLAGAYNEQFF,TGTGCCAGCAGCTTAGGACTAGCGGGTGCGTACAATGAGCAGTTCTTC
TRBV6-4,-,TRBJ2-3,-,CASSPASTDTQYF,TGTGCCAGCAGCCCTGCCTCCACAGATACGCAGTATTTT
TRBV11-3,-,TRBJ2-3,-,CASSLGQKATQYF,TGTGCCAGCAGCTTAGGTCAGAAGGCTACGCAGTATTTT
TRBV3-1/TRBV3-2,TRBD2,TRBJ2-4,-,CASSHTGLAGETNIQYF,TGTGCCAGCAGCCATACCGGACTAGCGGGGGAAACGAACATTCAGTACTTC
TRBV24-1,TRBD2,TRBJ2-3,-,CATSARSGTSGSSYASDTQYF,TGTGCCACCAGTGCCCGCTCCGGGACTAGCGGGAGTTCTTATGCTTCAGATACGCAGTATTTT
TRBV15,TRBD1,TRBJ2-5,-,CATSYRFGDRQETQYF,TGTGCCACCAGCTACCGATTCGGGGACAGACAAGAGACCCAGTACTTC
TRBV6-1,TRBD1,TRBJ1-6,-,CASSEQGARNNSPLHF,TGTGCCAGCAGCGAACAGGGGGCGAGGAATAATTCACCCCTCCACTTT